A selection of T cell receptor beta chains follows, all from one sample in a study of cytomegalovirus exposure and HLA in healthy donors. TCRdb's table, derived via immunoSEQ multiplex PCR, lists solely in-frame clones and lacks some. The data hold about 70,000 clones, with roughly 90% observed a single time. Sequencing was performed on PBMCs. Receptors were obtained from a woman in her 30s in good health and CMV-seronegative. CDR3s include the opening cysteine and the closing phenylalanine or tryptophan. The D gene is left open where the match is weak. Clone sizes are given selectively: once, few, many, or a class where the clone is expanded.

CASSPGERENTDTQYF	TGTGCCAGCAGCCCTGGTGAGCGGGAGAACACAGATACGCAGTATTTT	TRBD2	.	TRBV11-3	TRBJ2-3
CASSRTGGNGVIEAFF	TGCGCCAGCAGCCGTACAGGGGGCAATGGGGTCATTGAAGCTTTCTTT	TRBD1	.	TRBV5-1	TRBJ1-1
CASSLVVGLAGVSEQFF	TGTGCCAGCAGCTTAGTGGTAGGACTAGCGGGAGTTTCTGAGCAGTTCTTC	TRBD2	.	TRBV7-2	TRBJ2-1
CSVGQDPNYGYTF	TGCAGCGTTGGACAGGATCCCAACTATGGCTACACCTTC	.	.	TRBV29-1	TRBJ1-2
CASSLLLYEQYF	TGCGCCAGCAGCTTGCTTCTCTACGAGCAGTACTTC	.	once	TRBV5-1	TRBJ2-7
CASSLSRDYGYTF	TGCGCCAGCAGCTTGAGCAGGGACTATGGCTACACCTTC	.	.	TRBV5-1	TRBJ1-2
CASSRLEYPAETYNEQFF	TGTGCCAGCAGCCGGCTCGAATACCCAGCGGAGACGTACAATGAGCAGTTCTTC	.	.	TRBV14	TRBJ2-1
CASKQGNTEAFF	TGTGCCAGTAAACAGGGGAACACTGAAGCTTTCTTT	.	.	TRBV19	TRBJ1-1
CASSLVPSSGTDTQYF	TGTGCCAGCAGCTTGGTTCCGTCTAGCGGCACAGATACGCAGTATTTT	.	.	TRBV5-6	TRBJ2-3
CASSQAGAQGDTQYF	TGTGCCAGCAGTCAAGCGGGAGCTCAGGGAGATACGCAGTATTTT	TRBD2	.	TRBV28	TRBJ2-3
CASSSFYEQYF	TGTGCCAGCAGTTCCTTCTACGAGCAGTACTTC	.	.	TRBV6-5	TRBJ2-7
CASSLLRGGETQYF	TGTGCCAGCAGTTTATTGAGGGGGGGAGAGACCCAGTACTTC	.	once	TRBV28	TRBJ2-5
CASSLGDTTDTQYF	TGCGCCAGCAGCTTGGGGGACACAACAGATACGCAGTATTTT	.	.	TRBV5-1	TRBJ2-3
CASSVDGTPPFGKLFF	TGTGCCAGCAGCGTGGACGGGACTCCCCCTTTTGGAAAACTGTTTTTT	.	.	TRBV9	TRBJ1-4
CASSTSGGPYGYTF	TGTGCCAGTAGTACGTCAGGAGGACCTTATGGCTACACCTTC	.	.	TRBV19	TRBJ1-2
CASSQEPGLAGTGELFF	TGCGCCAGCAGCCAAGAACCGGGACTAGCGGGAACCGGGGAGCTGTTTTTT	TRBD2	.	TRBV4-3	TRBJ2-2
CASSQGDRDRNIQYF	TGCGCCAGCAGCCAAGGGGACAGGGACAGGAACATTCAGTACTTC	TRBD1	.	TRBV4-1	TRBJ2-4
CASSIGGRAQDTQYF	TGTGCCAGTAGTATTGGTGGGAGGGCTCAAGATACGCAGTATTTT	TRBD2	.	TRBV19	TRBJ2-3
CASSIYSTTHTQYF	TGTGCCAGCAGTATCTATTCGACTACCCATACGCAGTATTTT	.	.	TRBV28	TRBJ2-3
CASSLAGLAPYEQYF	TGTGCCAGCAGTTTAGCCGGACTAGCCCCCTACGAGCAGTACTTC	TRBD2	.	TRBV28	TRBJ2-7
CASSDRGSSGANVLTF	TGTGCCAGTAGTGACAGGGGGAGCTCTGGGGCCAACGTCCTGACTTTC	TRBD1	.	TRBV19	TRBJ2-6
CASSTPGLEQYF	TGTGCCAGCAGCACCCCGGGACTCGAGCAGTACTTC	.	.	TRBV5-8	TRBJ2-7
CASSVSSGISSEQFF	TGTGCCAGCAGCGTTTCTAGCGGGATTAGTAGTGAGCAGTTCTTC	TRBD2	.	TRBV9	TRBJ2-1
CASSLRGQGENTEAFF	TGCGCCAGCAGCTTGAGGGGACAGGGAGAGAACACTGAAGCTTTCTTT	TRBD1	.	TRBV5-1	TRBJ1-1
CASSLISDRWETQYF	TGTGCCAGCAGCTTAATTAGCGACAGGTGGGAGACCCAGTACTTC	.	.	TRBV7-2	TRBJ2-5
CASSYSRDTEAFF	TGTGCCAGCAGTTACTCGAGGGACACTGAAGCTTTCTTT	.	.	TRBV6-5	TRBJ1-1
CASRRQAQETQYF	TGTGCCAGCCGCCGTCAGGCGCAAGAGACCCAGTACTTC	.	once	TRBV27	TRBJ2-5
CASSLPGLAGVEQFF	TGCGCCAGCAGCTTGCCGGGACTAGCGGGAGTGGAGCAGTTCTTC	TRBD2	.	TRBV5-1	TRBJ2-1
CAWSMTVPSGRNEQFF	TGTGCCTGGAGCATGACGGTGCCTAGCGGGAGGAATGAGCAGTTCTTC	TRBD2	.	TRBV30	TRBJ2-1
CASSFQSGNEQYF	TGTGCCAGCAGCTTCCAGAGCGGGAACGAGCAGTACTTC	TRBD2	.	TRBV13	TRBJ2-7
CATSRGGIGQGDEQFF	TGTGCCACCAGCAGAGGAGGGATCGGACAGGGGGACGAGCAGTTCTTC	TRBD1	.	TRBV15	TRBJ2-1
CARSLDGRGKAFF	TGTGCCAGAAGCTTGGACGGGAGGGGGAAAGCTTTCTTT	.	.	TRBV5-3	TRBJ1-1
CASGQGSYNEQFF	TGCGCCAGCGGACAGGGGTCCTACAATGAGCAGTTCTTC	TRBD1	.	TRBV4-1	TRBJ2-1
CAISEGLSSFCF	TGTGCCATCAGTGAGGGGTTATCTAGTTTTTGCTTC	.	.	TRBV10-3	TRBJ2-7
CASSSGQGPYEQYF	TGTGCCAGCAGTTCCGGACAGGGCCCCTACGAGCAGTACTTC	TRBD1	.	TRBV28	TRBJ2-7
CASSVGRDRGSAGNTIYF	TGTGCCAGCAGTGTAGGAAGGGACAGGGGTAGCGCTGGAAACACCATATATTTT	TRBD1	few	TRBV6-1	TRBJ1-3